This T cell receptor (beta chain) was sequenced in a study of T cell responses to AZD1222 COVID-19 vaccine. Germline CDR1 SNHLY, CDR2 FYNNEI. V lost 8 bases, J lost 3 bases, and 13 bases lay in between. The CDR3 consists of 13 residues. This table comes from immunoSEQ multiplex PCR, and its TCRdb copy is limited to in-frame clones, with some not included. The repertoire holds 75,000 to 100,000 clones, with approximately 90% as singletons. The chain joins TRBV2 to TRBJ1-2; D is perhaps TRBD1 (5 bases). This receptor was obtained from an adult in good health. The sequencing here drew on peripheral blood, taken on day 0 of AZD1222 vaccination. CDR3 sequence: CASSAGGYYGYTF. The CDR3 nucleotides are TGTGCCAGCTCAGCGGGGGGGTACTATGGCTACACCTTC.